This T cell receptor beta chain was profiled in a study of blood T cell repertoires in COVID-19. Study details: T cells, B-cell-depleted T cells, or PBMCs provided the cDNA or gDNA that served as material.

Patients at the Seattle site were enrolled during active infection and followed longitudinally. How the authors handled the data: Amplification from reference gene primers served as the basis for estimated nucleated cell counts. TCRdb's table, derived via immunoSEQ multiplex PCR, lists solely in-frame clones and lacks some. V and J calls and clone size come straight from that table; D and trimming were deduced from the DNA. The sample holds tens of thousands of clones, 65% to 90% seen once. The sample consisted of peripheral blood. The sequence came from a middle-aged man with COVID-19, enrolled during active disease.

The CDR3: CAYTEPLTGELFF. As DNA, the CDR3 is TGTGCCTATACGGAGCCGCTTACCGGGGAGCTGTTTTTT. The chain couples TRBV28 to TRBJ2-2; D unclear. CDR3 length equals 13 residues. The ends were cut back, 11 bases at V and 5 bases at J, with 15 bases in the middle. Germline V lookup: CDR1 MDHEN, CDR2 SYDVKM.